The rows below give T cell receptor beta chains drawn from one sample of a study of response to subunit inactivated influenza vaccine. TCRdb re-called the RT-PCR reads through MiXCR, storing one row per CDR3 protein. The table records about 520,000 distinct CDR3 sequences, roughly 9.8% of them present only once. This sample comprised PBMCs from blood, obtained 40 to 50 days after vaccination. The receptors here all came from a middle-aged man who received an inactivated influenza vaccine. CDR3s include the opening cysteine and the closing phenylalanine or tryptophan. D genes are given only for firm matches. A row's size may be missing; if present it is once, few, many or a size class.

V,J,size,D,CDR3,DNA
TRBV2,TRBJ2-7,-,-,CASSPEGFYEQYF,TGTGCCAGCAGCCCGGAGGGGTTCTACGAGCAGTACTTC
TRBV5-6,TRBJ2-3,-,-,CASSLGPLMGSDTQYF,TGTGCCAGCAGCTTGGGGCCCCTGATGGGGAGTGATACGCAGTATTTT
TRBV3-1,TRBJ2-2,many,TRBD2,CASRKSGGTNTGELFF,TGTGCCAGCAGGAAGAGCGGGGGGACGAACACCGGGGAGCTGTTTTTT
TRBV7-9,TRBJ2-7,few,TRBD1,CASSGQGIFYEQYF,TGTGCCAGCAGCGGACAGGGAATCTTCTACGAGCAGTACTTC
TRBV7-2,TRBJ2-3,few,TRBD2,CASSSTSGGLTDTQYF,TGTGCCAGCAGCTCGACTAGCGGGGGGTTGACAGATACGCAGTATTTT
TRBV12-3/TRBV12-4,TRBJ1-4,many,-,CASTKTTGTNEKLFF,TGTGCCAGCACCAAGACGACAGGAACTAATGAAAAACTGTTTTTT
TRBV5-5,TRBJ2-2,-,-,CASSLDGGLGTGELFF,TGTGCCAGCAGCTTGGACGGCGGACTTGGCACCGGGGAGCTGTTTTTT
TRBV7-2,TRBJ2-3,few,TRBD2,CPSSSRLAGGSDTQYF,TGTCCCAGCAGCTCCCGACTAGCGGGGGGATCAGATACGCAGTATTTT
TRBV11-2,TRBJ2-2,-,-,CASSLVRRNTGELFF,TGTGCCAGCAGCTTAGTGCGCAGGAACACCGGGGAGCTGTTTTTT
TRBV6-1,TRBJ1-1,once,-,CASKYRVTEAFF,TGTGCCAGCAAGTACAGGGTCACTGAAGCTTTCTTT
TRBV3-1,TRBJ1-1,few,-,CASSQAYRAENTEAFF,TGTGCCAGCAGCCAAGCCTACAGGGCGGAGAACACTGAAGCTTTCTTT
TRBV20-1,TRBJ2-3,-,TRBD1,CSVEQGPITDTQYF,TGCAGTGTTGAACAGGGGCCGATCACAGATACGCAGTATTTT
TRBV4-1,TRBJ2-3,-,TRBD2,CASSQALAGGADTQYF,TGCGCCAGCAGCCAAGCCCTAGCGGGGGGTGCAGATACGCAGTATTTT